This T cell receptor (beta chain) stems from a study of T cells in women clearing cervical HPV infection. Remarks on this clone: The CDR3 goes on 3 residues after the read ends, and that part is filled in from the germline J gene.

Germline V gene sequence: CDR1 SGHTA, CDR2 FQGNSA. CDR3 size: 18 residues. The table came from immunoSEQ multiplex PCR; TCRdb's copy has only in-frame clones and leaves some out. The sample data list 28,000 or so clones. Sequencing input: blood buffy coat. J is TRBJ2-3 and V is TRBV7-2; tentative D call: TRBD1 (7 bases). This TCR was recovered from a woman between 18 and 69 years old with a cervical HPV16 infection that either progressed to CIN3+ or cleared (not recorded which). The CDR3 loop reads CASSLAFGRGVDNQPQYF. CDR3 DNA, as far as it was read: TGTGCCAGCAGCTTAGCTTTTGGCAGGGGGGTGGACAATCAGCCG.